The 5 T cell receptor beta chains presented below share a single source sample, sequenced in a study of patients with pleural tuberculosis. Via MiXCR, TCRdb re-called the reads, giving one row per CDR3 protein. The table shows roughly 27,000 distinct CDR3 sequences, with over 15% occurring only once. The sequencing sample was made of peripheral blood. The origin of the receptors is a human donor with pleural tuberculosis.

This clonotype was recorded many times. The chain employs TRBV18 and TRBJ2-5; 9 nucleotides agree with TRBD1. Germline V gene data show CDR1 as KGHSH and CDR2 as LQKENI. J lost 5 bases, V lost 3 bases, and 4 bases had no gene match. The CDR3 is 14 residues long. The CDR3 loop is CASSPRDRVETQYF. DNA of the CDR3: TGTGCCAGCTCACCGCGGGACAGGGTTGAGACCCAGTACTTC. Full variable domain (missing parts from reference TRBV18 and TRBJ2-5): NAGVMQNPRHLVRRRGQEARLRCSPMKGHSHVYWYRQLPEEGLKFMVYLQKENIIDESGMPKERFSAEFPKEGPSILRIQQVVRGDSAAYFCASSPRDRVETQYFGPGTRLLVL.

This clonotype came up many times. V is TRBV12-3 or TRBV12-4 and J is TRBJ1-3; possible D gene TRBD1, 6 bases. With 7 bases removed from V and 4 bases from J, the gap between germline ends came to 14 bases. The CDR3 totals 14 residues. CDR3 residues: CASKEQGYGNTIYF. Here the CDR3 DNA reads TGTGCCAGCAAAGAACAGGGTTACGGAAACACCATATATTTT.

On this clonotype: A much larger clone differs by one base, so this may be a read error. The chain couples TRBV5-6 to TRBJ2-1; D gene ambiguous. The V gene's germline CDR1 is SGHDT and CDR2 YYEEEE. This CDR3 region has 12 residues. The CDR3 region has the DNA TGTGCCGGCAGCTGGGCCACCAATGAGCAGTTCTTC. It is translated as CAGSWATNEQFF.

This clonotype was seen many times. The gene calls are TRBV12-3 or TRBV12-4 and TRBJ1-2; D unresolved. Between the trimmed V and J ends, which lost 5 bases and 3 bases, there was a span of 13 bases. The CDR3 is 14 amino acids. The CDR3 region is CASSGPLNYYGYTF. The CDR3 DNA follows: TGTGCCAGCAGTGGCCCGCTAAATTACTATGGCTACACCTTC.

This clonotype was seen at least ten times. V usage is TRBV20-1 and J usage is TRBJ2-7; D gene unclear. V lost 6 bases and J lost 2, with 11 bases in between. Germline loops: CDR1 DFQATT, CDR2 SNEGSKA (reference sequence). The CDR3 contains 12 residues. As DNA, the CDR3 is TGCAGTGCAAAAGGGCCCGCCTACGAGCAGTACTTC. This codes for CSAKGPAYEQYF.